A selection of T cell receptor beta chains follows, all from one sample in a study of shared clonotypes between healthy human individuals. Some clones are missing from TCRdb's copy, which holds only in-frame ones; the method was immunoSEQ multiplex PCR. Counted here are approximately 2,000,000 clones, just under 95% occurring once; the ten biggest clones make up approximately 0.41%. Specimen: naive CD4+ T cells from PBMCs. These receptor sequences come from a man aged 18 to 30 in good health. Some clones in this sample may be carry-over from other donors' samples. Each CDR3 is given without its conserved first and last residue. Each record gives: CDR3 protein, J gene, V gene.

ATGLAGRQETQY TRBJ2-5 TRBV27
AITLDSPGAEAF TRBJ1-1 TRBV10-3
ASIPGGRGNQPQH TRBJ1-5 TRBV19
AWSVPGAIRVGEQY TRBJ2-7 TRBV30
ASSTSTGRTEAF TRBJ1-1 TRBV19
ASSQGQFYGYT TRBJ1-2 TRBV6-6
ASSLAIPNEQF TRBJ2-1 TRBV7-2
ASSTGLAGGSYNEQF TRBJ2-1 TRBV5-4
ASSRGPNYEQY TRBJ2-7 TRBV19
AISESGRTYEQY TRBJ2-7 TRBV10-3
ASKTQTRQETQY TRBJ2-5 TRBV2
ASSENRGRSNQPQH TRBJ1-5 TRBV6-1
ASSLSSSGELF TRBJ2-2 TRBV11-3
ASSQGREYEQY TRBJ2-7 TRBV4-3
ASKNSPRDGYT TRBJ1-2 TRBV6-1
ASSLRPGGNEQF TRBJ2-1 TRBV14
ASSLGGLGVTGANVLT TRBJ2-6 TRBV5-1
ASSFRQGEPYNEQF TRBJ2-1 TRBV5-1
ATLAGRGTHTQY TRBJ2-3 TRBV7-2
ASRGTDSYEQY TRBJ2-7 TRBV6-1
ASSISPGQQETQY TRBJ2-5 TRBV9
ASSVIGENIQY TRBJ2-4 TRBV5-1
ASSQVFRETQY TRBJ2-5 TRBV4-1
ASSLYASGNTGELF TRBJ2-2 TRBV5-1
ASSLRFGQIYEQY TRBJ2-7 TRBV13
ASSEYLSGEQF TRBJ2-1 TRBV25-1
ASSPLRAGGRGADTQY TRBJ2-3 TRBV7-9
SALPEVEAF TRBJ1-1 TRBV20-1
ASSRTGAADTQY TRBJ2-3 TRBV6-5
ASSSREWVWNEQF TRBJ2-1 TRBV18
AISGRDLSYEQY TRBJ2-7 TRBV10-3
ASSRTGVNTEAF TRBJ1-1 TRBV6-4
ASSLLGSGSAGELF TRBJ2-2 TRBV5-1
ASSDRDRLNSNTGELF TRBJ2-2 TRBV9
ASSLDRTADNEQF TRBJ2-1 TRBV11-2
ASSLASGTSNEKLF TRBJ1-4 TRBV5-4
ASRADSYYEQY TRBJ2-7 TRBV5-1
ASVKPGTSSDEQY TRBJ2-7 TRBV28
ASSPAQTGGNQPQH TRBJ1-5 TRBV19
ASSYSDRVTGNTIY TRBJ1-3 TRBV6-5
SAQIAGPYNEQF TRBJ2-1 TRBV29-1
AISEGVPYNEQF TRBJ2-1 TRBV10-3
AISESMIGTQY TRBJ2-5 TRBV10-3
ASSKRDRGGDYGYT TRBJ1-2 TRBV28
ASSPTGGTETQY TRBJ2-5 TRBV5-1
ASSRGTDPSSYEQY TRBJ2-7 TRBV5-1
ASSPPGQGMWHEQY TRBJ2-7 TRBV28
ASMRDRSSYEQY TRBJ2-7 TRBV2
ASSGAVGSYEQY TRBJ2-7 TRBV2
SGLRWGYGYT TRBJ1-2 TRBV29-1
ASSTYRDRVNEQY TRBJ2-7 TRBV5-6
ASSLEGQGYYGYT TRBJ1-2 TRBV5-1
ASSLQALSTDTQY TRBJ2-3 TRBV5-1